Listed below are T cell receptor beta chains from one sample, sequenced in a study of T-cell memory formation after mild COVID-19. MiXCR, applied by TCRdb to the 5' RACE reads, yields one record per CDR3 protein. Of roughly 250,000 distinct CDR3 sequences detected, about a sixth appear once; the ten largest clones hold 3.5%. Sequencing input: PBMCs or a T cell subset sorted from them (not recorded which). These receptors all stem from a man between 18 and 35 years old who had mild COVID-19 (a few samples of this study predate the infection). Cell type and time point are not known. Each CDR3 is given with its conserved first and last residue. D genes are given only for firm matches. Clone sizes are given selectively: once, few, many, or a class where the clone is expanded.

-	TRBV4-3	TRBJ2-7	-	TGCGCCAGCAGCCAAGGAAGGGTGTATTACGAGCAGTACTTC	CASSQGRVYYEQYF
many	TRBV10-3	TRBJ2-7	-	TGTGCCATCAGGGATTACTACGAGCAGTACTTC	CAIRDYYEQYF
-	TRBV3-1	TRBJ2-3	-	TGTGCCAGCAGCCCAATGACAGCCACAGATACGCAGTATTTT	CASSPMTATDTQYF
few	TRBV5-1	TRBJ2-3	-	TGCGCCAGCGGACCTGAGGGCTGGAGCACAGATACGCAGTATTTT	CASGPEGWSTDTQYF
few	TRBV5-6	TRBJ1-1	TRBD1	TGTGCCAGTACTGATCAGGGGGTTATGAACACTGAAGCTTTCTTT	CASTDQGVMNTEAFF
-	TRBV6-2/TRBV6-3	TRBJ1-2	-	TGTGCCAGCAGCCGCCCGGACAGCACTCGCTATGGCTACACCTTC	CASSRPDSTRYGYTF
many	TRBV5-1	TRBJ2-4	-	TGCGCCAGCAGCTTGAGGGAAGGGGACATTCAGTACTTC	CASSLREGDIQYF
few	TRBV7-2	TRBJ2-5	TRBD2	TGTGCCAGCAGCTTAAGGCTAGCGGGGGGGCCTAGGGAGACCCAGTACTTC	CASSLRLAGGPRETQYF
few	TRBV24-1	TRBJ2-3	-	TGTGCCACCAGCTCATACAGGGACAGCACAGATACGCAGTATTTT	CATSSYRDSTDTQYF
-	TRBV6-4	TRBJ2-5	-	TGTGCCAGCAGTCCTTTGTGGGGAGAGACCCAGTACTTC	CASSPLWGETQYF
-	TRBV7-8	TRBJ1-6	-	TGTGCCAGCAGCTCGTACAGGGATAAGTCTCCACCCCTCCACTTT	CASSSYRDKSPPLHF
many	TRBV18	TRBJ2-3	-	TGTGCCAGCTCACCCATGGGGGGCCGCGCAGATACGCAGTATTTT	CASSPMGGRADTQYF
once	TRBV20-1	TRBJ1-2	-	TGCAGTGCTACGCAGCGCAACTATGGCTACACCTTC	CSATQRNYGYTF
-	TRBV15	TRBJ2-5	-	TGTGCCACCAGCAGAGACGCATCTAAAGAGACCCAGTACTTC	CATSRDASKETQYF
medium-sized	TRBV24-1	TRBJ2-3	TRBD2	TGTGCCACCAGTGATCCGTTGGGACTAGCGGGCGCAGATACGCAGTATTTT	CATSDPLGLAGADTQYF
few	TRBV7-9	TRBJ1-5	-	TGTGCCAGCAGCCCCTCGGGGCGGGGGGGCAATCAGCCCCAGCATTTT	CASSPSGRGGNQPQHF
-	TRBV4-3	TRBJ1-1	-	TGCGCCAGCAGCCAATTACAGAACACTGAAGCTTTCTTT	CASSQLQNTEAFF
few	TRBV6-6	TRBJ1-4	-	TGTGCCAGCAGCCTACGCCAGGGAAGAGTGAATGAAAAACTGTTTTTT	CASSLRQGRVNEKLFF
few	TRBV28	TRBJ1-1	TRBD1	TGTGCCAGCAACCTACCGGGACAGGGGGCTCAAGCTTTCTTT	CASNLPGQGAQAFF
-	TRBV24-1	TRBJ2-2	TRBD1	TGTGCCACCAGTGATACCAGGGGGCAGAACACCGGGGAGCTGTTTTTT	CATSDTRGQNTGELFF
many	TRBV7-3	TRBJ2-5	-	TGTGCCAGCAGTTTCGGTAGAGAAGAGACCCAGTACTTC	CASSFGREETQYF
-	TRBV7-9	TRBJ1-2	-	TGTGCCAGCAGCTTACAGGGGCAAGGCTACACCTTC	CASSLQGQGYTF
-	TRBV4-1	TRBJ1-1	-	TGCGCCAGCAGCCGGACGGAGGGCCTTAACACTGAAGCTTTCTTT	CASSRTEGLNTEAFF
-	TRBV6-9	TRBJ1-6	-	TGTGCCAGCAGTGCCCAAGTTCCCAGCAGCCTTAATTCACCCCTCCACTTT	CASSAQVPSSLNSPLHF
-	TRBV7-3	TRBJ2-2	TRBD1	TGTGCCAGCAGCGAGGGGACAGTCAACACCGGGGAGCTGTTTTTT	CASSEGTVNTGELFF
few	TRBV7-3	TRBJ1-2	TRBD1	TGTGCCAGCAGCCCCGACAGGGGGCCGAACTATGGCTACACCTTC	CASSPDRGPNYGYTF
-	TRBV10-3	TRBJ2-2	-	TGTGCCATCAGTGACCAGACCGGGGAGCTGTTTTTT	CAISDQTGELFF
-	TRBV2	TRBJ2-7	-	TGTGCCAGCTCCCGACAGGTCTGGGAGCAGTACTTC	CASSRQVWEQYF